This TCR beta chain was captured by sequencing in a study of blood T cell repertoires in COVID-19 (dated by TCRdb to 2018 to 2020). Context from the whole study: Samples covering the acute and convalescent phases of COVID-19 were provided by collaborators in the United States, Italy and Spain. Nearly every sample came with metadata listing a de-identified subject ID, COVID-19 status, age in years and sex. The repertoires were made available in a free public database intended to serve as a resource for research on the immune response to SARS-CoV-2. The samples were drawn from the first 160 participants of the ongoing ImmuneRACE study and from under 1,500 subjects provided by 6 global collaborators. HLA class I and class II types, where available, came from metadata supplied by the sample provider rather than from assay-based typing. The material from the prospective study consisted of cDNA or gDNA derived from T cells, B-cell-depleted T cells, or PBMCs. The dataset comprised deeply sampled blood TCRbeta repertoires from subjects exposed to, actively infected with, or recovered from COVID-19. The full study reports these points: The amount of clinical and demographic metadata varied by source and participant and was provided uncurated.

A remark on this clone: What antigen it recognizes has not been identified. The sample holds no much larger clone one base away, and base qualities are not on file. Other DNA variants within this sample encode the same CDR3.

Participants in the prospective study were aged roughly 18 to 89 years, lived in about two dozen United States geographic areas, and enrolled through a virtual design. In the prospective study, cohorts were assigned on the basis of participant-reported clinical history obtained from a screening survey and a study questionnaire. Mobile phlebotomists in the prospective study collected whole blood, serum and a nasopharyngeal or oropharyngeal swab from every participant. Participants in the prospective study had the option to provide additional blood draws and questionnaires over an approximately 2-month period. Before DNA extraction, prospective study blood samples were shipped either frozen or at room temperature. TCRbeta CDR3 regions were amplified from genomic DNA using the immunoSEQ Assay, a bias-controlled multiplex PCR. The study's processing was this. Nucleated cell counts per sample were estimated from amplification of reference gene primers within the assay. To quantify the absolute abundance of each unique TCRbeta CDR3 rearrangement, sequence reads were collapsed and filtered. For each sample, productive Simpson clonality was calculated as the square root of Simpson's diversity index over productive rearrangements. The clones in this table, taken by TCRdb from immuneACCESS, are in-frame only. Not every clone is retained; where verified, under half of the shortfall comes from an unresolved V gene, and the cause of the rest is unknown. The V and J calls and clone size are taken from that table; D and trimming were inferred from the DNA. The sample table holds about 150,000 clones, of which 84% were seen once. Roughly 3.4% of the sample rests with the top ten.

The germline V gene sets CDR1 to SGHRS and CDR2 to YFSETQ. V lost 2 bases and J lost 3 bases, and the count of bases not matched to a germline gene is 3. CDR3 length: 14 amino acids, cysteine to phenylalanine. CDR3 DNA only is kept here, 42 bases in frame from base 1. This clonotype originated in a woman between 50 and 59 years old with acute COVID-19. Sequencing was carried out using PBMCs or T cells enriched from blood (not recorded which). This chain joins TRBV5-1 to TRBJ2-3; a stretch of 7 junction bases matches TRBD1. The CDR3 protein: CASSLRQGTDTQYF. The DNA sequence is given as TGCGCCAGCAGCTTACGACAGGGTACAGATACGCAGTATTTT. Where the CDR3 stops, the reference TRBV5-1 and TRBJ2-3 genes take over; the full variable domain is KAGVTQTPRYLIKTRGQQVTLSCSPISGHRSVSWYQQTPGQGLQFLFEYFSETQRNKGNFPGRFSGRQFSNSRSEMNVSTLELGDSALYLCASSLRQGTDTQYFGPGTRLTVL.